These T cell receptor beta chains were read from a single sample in a study of T cell repertoires in cytomegalovirus infection. Antigens of these TCRs are unknown. TCRdb ran MiXCR on the reads and lists one entry per CDR3 protein. The table has some 500,000 distinct CDR3 sequences, approximately 40% seen once. This sample comprised cultured PBMCs, obtained from culture after CMV antigen stimulation. These receptors were collected from a human donor in good health (CMV status not recorded). Some clones in this sample may be carry-over from other donors' samples. The CDR3 runs from the conserved cysteine through the conserved F or W. Each record gives: CDR3 length, J gene, clone size, D gene, V gene, CDR3 DNA, CDR3 protein. The D gene is left open where the match is weak. Rows may omit the clone size; those that give it use once, few, many or a size class.

>14|TRBJ2-5|.|.|TRBV5-4
TGTGCCAGCAAGGACGGACCCGATCTAGAGGCCCAGTACTTC
CASKDGPDLEAQYF
>12|TRBJ1-1|.|.|TRBV7-2
TGTGCCAGCAGCTTAGTTCCTGTTGAAGCTTTCTTT
CASSLVPVEAFF
>16|TRBJ1-6|few|TRBD1|TRBV12-3/TRBV12-4
TGTGCCAGCAGACGAAGAGCCGGGACAGGACATTCACCCCTCCACTTT
CASRRRAGTGHSPLHF
>14|TRBJ1-2|.|TRBD1|TRBV4-1
TGCGCCAGCAGCCACCGAAGGACAGGCTATGGCTACACCTTC
CASSHRRTGYGYTF
>15|TRBJ2-6|.|.|TRBV6-1
TGTGCCAGCAGTGGCCGGGCCTTCGGGGCCAACGTCCTGACTTTC
CASSGRAFGANVLTF
>15|TRBJ2-3|few|TRBD1|TRBV19
TGTGCCAGTAGGGAGCGGACAGGCAGCACAGATACGCAGTATTTT
CASRERTGSTDTQYF
>12|TRBJ1-4|few|.|TRBV2
TGTGCCAGCAGTGAGATGAATGAAAAACTGTTTTTT
CASSEMNEKLFF
>14|TRBJ2-7|.|.|TRBV4-1
TGCGCCAGCAGCCTACGGGACTCAACAGGCGGGCAGTACTTC
CASSLRDSTGGQYF
>13|TRBJ2-5|.|.|TRBV20-1
TGCAGTGCGGGGGACTCCTCTTGGGGGACCCAGTACTTC
CSAGDSSWGTQYF
>17|TRBJ1-1|.|.|TRBV6-2/TRBV6-3
TGTGCCAGCAGTTACTCTCGGACAAAGGGGCTGGGGACTGAAGCTTTCTTT
CASSYSRTKGLGTEAFF
>13|TRBJ2-5|few|.|TRBV7-2
TGTGCCAGCAGCTTAGGTAGTGTAGAGACCCAGTACTTC
CASSLGSVETQYF
>14|TRBJ1-1|many|.|TRBV7-9
TGTGCCAGCAGCTTAGTCGGCAGGCGGTCCGAAGCTTTCTTT
CASSLVGRRSEAFF
>15|TRBJ1-1|few|TRBD1|TRBV4-1
TGCGCCAGCAGCCAAGATGCAGGGGGTTTCACTGAAGCTTTCTTT
CASSQDAGGFTEAFF
>12|TRBJ2-7|.|.|TRBV20-1
TGCAGTACTAGGACCGACATCTACGAGCAGTACTTC
CSTRTDIYEQYF
>14|TRBJ2-3|.|.|TRBV27
TGTGCCAGCAAGCCAGGGGCCGGCACAGATACGCAGTATTTT
CASKPGAGTDTQYF
>15|TRBJ1-5|many|.|TRBV7-2
TGTGCCAGCAGCTTAGGTCCCTACCAGAGTCAGCCCCAGCATTTT
CASSLGPYQSQPQHF
>13|TRBJ2-1|few|.|TRBV15
TGTGCCACCAGCCCAGAGAACCCCAATGAGCAGTTCTTC
CATSPENPNEQFF
>14|TRBJ2-2|once|.|TRBV19
TGTGCCAGTAGTATTGCGGAGTACACCGGGGAGCTGTTTTTT
CASSIAEYTGELFF
>16|TRBJ1-4|few|.|TRBV12-3/TRBV12-4
TGTGCCAGCAGTTTCCGGCCAGGGAGGGGTAATGAAAAACTGTTTTTT
CASSFRPGRGNEKLFF
>12|TRBJ1-1|.|TRBD1|TRBV20-1
TGCAGTGCTATACAGGGGACCACTGAAGCTTTCTTT
CSAIQGTTEAFF
>15|TRBJ1-5|few|.|TRBV12-3/TRBV12-4
TGTGCCAGCAGTTCCCGGGACGGACGAAATCAGCCCCAGCATTTT
CASSSRDGRNQPQHF
>14|TRBJ1-1|few|TRBD1|TRBV6-5
TGTGCCAGCAGCCGGGACACGCAGGGGGCTGAAGCTTTCTTT
CASSRDTQGAEAFF
>13|TRBJ1-6|few|.|TRBV4-1
TGCGCCAGCAGCCAAGAAAGGGATTCACCCCTCCACTTT
CASSQERDSPLHF
>16|TRBJ2-6|.|.|TRBV7-2
TGTGCCAGCAGCTTAGCCTGGGGCTCTGGGGCCAACGTCCTGACTTTC
CASSLAWGSGANVLTF
>13|TRBJ2-5|few|TRBD1|TRBV19
TGTGCCACCGCGGAGACAGGGGGAGAGACCCAGTACTTC
CATAETGGETQYF
>14|TRBJ1-6|few|.|TRBV20-1
TGCAGTGCTAGAGGGGGTTTCTCCGATTCACCCCTCCACTTT
CSARGGFSDSPLHF
>15|TRBJ2-5|.|.|TRBV5-6
TGTGCCAGCAGCTTGTTTGTCAGGACCCCCGAGACCCAGTACTTC
CASSLFVRTPETQYF
>16|TRBJ2-4|once|TRBD1|TRBV5-1
TGCGCCAGCAGCTTGTCTCCCAGGGGGCAGTTAAACATTCAGTACTTC
CASSLSPRGQLNIQYF
>18|TRBJ2-6|.|.|TRBV4-3
TGCGCCAGCAGCCAAGATCCAGGGGCGCCCTCTGGGGCCAACGTCCTGACTTTC
CASSQDPGAPSGANVLTF
>14|TRBJ2-7|.|TRBD2|TRBV10-3
TGTGCCATCAGTGGGGCTAGCGGGACTGACGAGCAGTACTTC
CAISGASGTDEQYF
>15|TRBJ1-5|.|TRBD1|TRBV7-2
TGTGCCAGCAGCTATCGGACAGGGATCAATCAGCCCCAGCATTTT
CASSYRTGINQPQHF
>15|TRBJ1-4|.|.|TRBV6-1
TGTGCCAGCAAGAGAGCCGAGGGTTTCAATGAAAAACTGTTTTTT
CASKRAEGFNEKLFF
>18|TRBJ2-7|few|.|TRBV6-5
TGTGCCAGCAGTTACTCCGGCAGGGGTGGGGAAATTTCCTACGAGCAGTACTTC
CASSYSGRGGEISYEQYF
>12|TRBJ1-5|.|.|TRBV28
TGTGCCAGCAGTTTACCCCTCCAGCCCCAGCATTTT
CASSLPLQPQHF
>16|TRBJ1-5|.|.|TRBV30
TGTGCCTGGAGTCCCCTCGGGGGGGTGAGCAATCAGCCCCAGCATTTT
CAWSPLGGVSNQPQHF
>14|TRBJ1-2|few|.|TRBV19
TGTGCCAGTAGCCAGAGGGCCGTCAACTATGGCTACACCTTC
CASSQRAVNYGYTF
>16|TRBJ1-5|few|.|TRBV6-1
TGTGCCAGCAGTGAAGCTCGAGGAAACCGATATCAGCCCCAGCATTTT
CASSEARGNRYQPQHF
>12|TRBJ2-7|.|.|TRBV6-2/TRBV6-3
TGTGCCAGCAGTTACGGAACGCCCGAGCAGTACTTC
CASSYGTPEQYF
>14|TRBJ2-7|.|TRBD2|TRBV20-1
TGCAGTGCTAGAACTAGCGGGACCTACTACGAGCAGTACTTC
CSARTSGTYYEQYF
>17|TRBJ2-1|.|.|TRBV7-9
TGTGCCAGCAGCCCCCTCGGTGGCGCGAGCTCCTACAATGAGCAGTTCTTC
CASSPLGGASSYNEQFF